This TCR beta chain was identified in a study of T-cell memory formation after mild COVID-19. Study-level background: Most TCR clusters belonged to a single donor.

MiXCR was run by TCRdb on the 5' RACE reads, yielding one entry per CDR3 protein. This sample has roughly 320,000 distinct CDR3 sequences, with 25% to 30% found just once. Looked up from germline, CDR1 is SEHNR and CDR2 is FQNEAQ (reference sequence). The CDR3 sequence is 14 residues long. Trimming cost V 3 bases and J 5 bases, with 11 bases left between them. This clonotype came up once. The rearrangement uses TRBV7-9 and TRBJ1-5, with unresolved D. Sequencing input: PBMCs or a T cell subset sorted from them (not recorded which). The source of this sequence is an adult woman who had mild COVID-19 (a few samples of this study predate the infection). Cell type and time point are not known. CDR3 protein: CASSLPGIYQPQHF. DNA for the CDR3: TGTGCCAGCAGCTTGCCCGGGATTTATCAGCCCCAGCATTTT.